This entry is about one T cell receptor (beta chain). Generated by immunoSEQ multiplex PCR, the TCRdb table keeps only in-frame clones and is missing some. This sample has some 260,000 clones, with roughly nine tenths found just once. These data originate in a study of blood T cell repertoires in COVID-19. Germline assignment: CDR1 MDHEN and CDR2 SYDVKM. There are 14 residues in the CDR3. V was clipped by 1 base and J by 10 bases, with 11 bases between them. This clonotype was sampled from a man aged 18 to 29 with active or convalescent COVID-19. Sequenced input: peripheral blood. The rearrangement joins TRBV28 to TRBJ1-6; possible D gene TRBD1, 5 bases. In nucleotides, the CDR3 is TGTGCCAGCAGTTTATTAGGGGATCGGTCACCCCTCCACTTT. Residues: CASSLLGDRSPLHF.